The 26 T cell receptor beta chains listed next were all sequenced from one sample in a study of T cell responses to AZD1222 COVID-19 vaccine. The table came from immunoSEQ multiplex PCR; TCRdb's copy has only in-frame clones and leaves some out. Of 150,000 or so clones in the sample, 91% are singletons; the top ten hold about 4%. The source was peripheral blood, collected 28 days after the second AZD1222 dose. All receptors come from an adult who received the AZD1222 COVID-19 vaccine.

The chain carries TRBV6-5 and TRBJ2-5, with D perhaps matching TRBD2 (6 bases). Trimming took 6 bases from V and 4 from J, leaving 12 bases between them. Per germline, CDR1 MNHEY and CDR2 SVGAGI. The CDR3 loop spans 13 amino acids. The CDR3: CASSPGLLETQYF. In DNA, the CDR3 is TGTGCCAGCAGCCCCGGACTACTAGAGACCCAGTACTTC.

This clone was detected a few times. The chain combines TRBV9 with TRBJ1-1; D ambiguous. The V gene's germline CDR1 is SGDLS and CDR2 YYNGEE. This CDR3 contains 16 residues. Trimming removed 6 bases at V and 1 base at J, with 19 bases between. CDR3 residues: CASTPLLRAQNTEAFF. The CDR3 coding sequence is TGTGCCAGCACCCCACTCCTGAGGGCTCAGAACACTGAAGCTTTCTTT.

The chain employs TRBV19 and TRBJ1-3; D might be TRBD1 (5 bases). The CDR3 extends over 15 amino acids. The germline V gene encodes CDR1 LNHDA and CDR2 SQIVND (reference sequence). With 5 bases removed from V and 2 bases from J, the gap between germline ends came to 13 bases. CDR3 bases: TGTGCCAGTAGTTTAGGGACCGCTCCTGGAAACACCATATATTTT. Protein sequence: CASSLGTAPGNTIYF.

The CDR3 reads CASSLAGFPYNEQFF. CDR3 nucleotide sequence: TGTGCCAGCAGCTTAGCGGGTTTCCCCTACAATGAGCAGTTCTTC. This chain uses TRBV11-2 with TRBJ2-1; no firm D call. Trimming cost V 1 base and J 2 bases, with 9 bases left between them. CDR1 is SGHAT, CDR2 FQNNGV, per germline. This CDR3 has 15 residues.

The chain combines TRBV9 with TRBJ1-2; no clear D. This CDR3 comprises 14 residues. The V and J ends lost 0 bases and 1 base respectively, with 7 bases between them. Germline CDR1 and CDR2: SGDLS and YYNGEE. The CDR3 DNA reads as TGTGCCAGCAGCGTAGAGCTAGATAACTATGGCTACACCTTC. Its protein product is CASSVELDNYGYTF.

J is TRBJ1-6 and V is TRBV6-5, with D unresolved. V was clipped by 1 base and J by 8 bases, with 12 bases between them. Germline V gene sequence: CDR1 MNHEY, CDR2 SVGAGI. This CDR3 spans 15 amino acids. The CDR3: CASSYLPRTDSPLHF. DNA for the CDR3: TGTGCCAGCAGTTACTTACCCCGTACGGATTCACCCCTCCACTTT.

The V call is TRBV9, the J call TRBJ1-5; D might be TRBD1 (6 bases). Trimming pared 2 bases from V and 0 bases from J, leaving 12 bases between. The CDR3 runs to 16 residues. The germline V gene has CDR1 SGDLS and CDR2 YYNGEE. This CDR3 is CASSVTGLYSNQPQHF. The CDR3 nucleotides are TGTGCCAGCAGCGTCACAGGGCTTTATAGCAATCAGCCCCAGCATTTT.

This clone has just one count. The chain employs TRBV2 and TRBJ2-4; no reliable D call. This CDR3 spans 12 amino acids. Trimming left V 6 bases short and J 13 bases short, with 16 bases between. CDR1 and CDR2 from the germline V gene are SNHLY and FYNNEI. CDR3 coding DNA: TGTGCCAGCAGAAATCTAGAAAACCCACAGTACTTC. Protein: CASRNLENPQYF.

V usage is TRBV7-3 and J usage is TRBJ2-1, with 7 bases fitting TRBD2. Germline trimming cut 1 base from V and 9 bases from J; bases unmatched to any gene: 6. CDR3 size: 14 residues. Germline assignment: CDR1 SGHTA and CDR2 FQGTGA. For the CDR3, the DNA is TGTGCCAGCAGCTTAATAGCTCTAGCGGTTGAGCAGTTCTTC. Encoded protein: CASSLIALAVEQFF.

The chain combines TRBV2 with TRBJ1-5; 10 bases match TRBD1. Germline-derived CDR1 and CDR2 are SNHLY and FYNNEI. This CDR3 is built from 15 residues. V trimming: 7 bases; J trimming: 3 bases; junction bases outside the gene matches: 6. CDR3 nucleotide sequence: TGTGCCAGCAACGAAGACAGGGGGCCCAATCAGCCCCAGCATTTT. It specifies CASNEDRGPNQPQHF.

The V and J genes are TRBV7-3 and TRBJ2-3; D might be TRBD1 (5 bases). This CDR3 spans 15 amino acids. From germline, CDR1 is SGHTA and CDR2 FQGTGA. Trimming took 2 bases from V and 1 from J, leaving 10 bases between them. The chain's CDR3 is CASSLQGRRTDTQYF. The CDR3 DNA is TGTGCCAGCAGCTTACAGGGCCGTCGCACAGATACGCAGTATTTT.

The rearrangement links TRBV19 to TRBJ2-7, with 8 bases matching TRBD1. There are 15 residues in the CDR3. The V gene's germline CDR1 is LNHDA and CDR2 SQIVND (reference sequence). V trimming: 8 bases; J trimming: 6 bases; junction bases outside the gene matches: 15. This CDR3 is CASQGRTGIYREQYF. The CDR3 DNA follows: TGTGCCAGTCAGGGAAGGACAGGGATTTATCGCGAGCAGTACTTC. The variable domain in full, completed from reference TRBV19 and TRBJ2-7, reads DGGITQSPKYLFRKEGQNVTLSCEQNLNHDAMYWYRQDPGQGLRLIYYSQIVNDFQKGDIAEGYSVSREKKESFPLTVTSAQKNPTAFYLCASQGRTGIYREQYFGPGTRLTVT.

The V call is TRBV7-9, the J call TRBJ1-2; D gene uncertain. CDR1 is SEHNR and CDR2 is FQNEAQ in the germline V gene (reference sequence). V lost 3 bases, J lost 2 bases, and 16 bases lay in between. There are 16 residues in the CDR3. CDR3 protein: CASSFNEGRINYGYTF. The DNA for the CDR3 is TGTGCCAGCAGCTTTAATGAAGGGCGGATCAACTATGGCTACACCTTC.

The chain is built from TRBV19 and TRBJ2-2; tentatively, D is TRBD1 (5 bases). Germline CDR1 reads LNHDA; CDR2 reads SQIVND (reference sequence). V lost 0 bases and J lost 0, with 8 bases in between. This CDR3 has 16 residues. The CDR3, as DNA: TGTGCCAGTAGTATAGACGGCAGGGCGAACACCGGGGAGCTGTTTTTT. It is translated as CASSIDGRANTGELFF.

This sequence joins TRBV7-8 and TRBJ1-3, with D hard to call. The CDR3 has 14 residues. Trimming took 8 bases from V and 7 from J, leaving 18 bases between them. The V gene's germline CDR1 is SGHVS and CDR2 FQNEAQ. The CDR3 sequence: CASADTRFMNTIYF. The CDR3 coding sequence is TGTGCCAGCGCCGATACGCGTTTTATGAACACCATATATTTT.

The CDR3 is CASSPGFHEQFF. DNA for the CDR3: TGTGCCAGCTCACCGGGCTTCCATGAGCAGTTCTTC. This chain links TRBV18 with TRBJ2-1; D uncertain. Between the trimmed V and J ends, which lost 3 bases and 8 bases, there was a span of 8 bases. Germline V CDR1 and CDR2: KGHSH, LQKENI. CDR3 length: 12 residues.

V usage is TRBV4-3 and J usage is TRBJ1-2; D unclear. The CDR3 loop spans 11 amino acids. V dropped 4 bases and J dropped 9 bases, with 9 bases sitting between them. The germline V gene has CDR1 LGHNA and CDR2 YSLEER. CDR3 loop: CASSLDGRYTF. The CDR3 DNA is TGCGCCAGCAGCCTTGACGGTCGCTACACCTTC.

The chain couples TRBV4-2 to TRBJ1-1, with no clear D. V lost 2 bases and J 4 bases, leaving 8 bases between the germline ends. The CDR3 sequence is 13 residues long. CDR1 is LGHNA and CDR2 is YNFKEQ in the germline V gene. CDR3: CASSQRLGTEAFF. CDR3 coding DNA: TGTGCCAGCAGCCAAAGGCTAGGCACTGAAGCTTTCTTT.

The chain is built from TRBV11-3 and TRBJ2-2; 16 nucleotides agree with TRBD2. This CDR3 has 20 residues. Germline CDR1 and CDR2: SGHNT and YENEEA. V trimming: 5 bases; J trimming: 5 bases; junction bases outside the gene matches: 14. The CDR3 reads CASSEILGLAGGHLTGELFF. The DNA of the CDR3 is TGTGCCAGCAGCGAAATCCTGGGACTAGCGGGAGGGCATTTAACCGGGGAGCTGTTTTTT.

The chain recombines TRBV27 with TRBJ2-7, with 9 bases that match TRBD1. The CDR3 extends over 14 amino acids. The trim removed 6 bases at V and 3 bases at J, leaving 6 bases unmatched. CDR1 and CDR2 from the germline V gene are MNHEY and SMNVEV (reference sequence). The chain's CDR3 is CASRSPGQGYEQYF. The CDR3 coding sequence is TGTGCCAGCAGATCACCGGGACAGGGCTACGAGCAGTACTTC.

This chain connects TRBV15 to TRBJ1-4; 7 nucleotides agree with TRBD1. Per the germline V gene, CDR1 is LNHNV and CDR2 is YYDKDF (reference sequence). The ends lost 0 bases at V and 8 bases at J; junction bases unmatched: 9. The CDR3 extends over 16 amino acids. CDR3 DNA: TGTGCCACCAGCAGAGATCTAAGGGGGCGAGGGGAAAAACTGTTTTTT. Its translation: CATSRDLRGRGEKLFF.

The chain links TRBV29-1 to TRBJ2-2; D unclear. The CDR3 spans 12 residues. The germline V gene encodes CDR1 SQVTM and CDR2 ANQGSEA. The CDR3 loop is CRLTANTGELFF. The CDR3 bases are TGCAGGTTAACAGCGAACACCGGGGAGCTGTTTTTT.

The chain joins TRBV27 to TRBJ1-1; tentatively, D is TRBD1 (6 bases). V was clipped by 6 bases and J by 4 bases, with 18 bases between them. The CDR3 sequence is 15 residues long. Germline assignment: CDR1 MNHEY and CDR2 SMNVEV (reference sequence). CDR3 loop: CASRGWGALVTEAFF. The CDR3 coding sequence is TGTGCCAGCAGAGGATGGGGGGCGTTGGTCACTGAAGCTTTCTTT.

The CDR3 DNA is TGTGCCAGCAGTTCCCTAGCGTCCTACGAGCAGTACTTC. It codes for CASSSLASYEQYF. This chain links TRBV27 with TRBJ2-7, with D tentatively TRBD2 (6 bases). The germline V and J ends were trimmed by 4 bases and 1 base, with 8 bases remaining between them. The CDR3 has 13 amino acids. The germline gives CDR1 MNHEY, CDR2 SMNVEV (reference sequence).

This chain uses TRBV5-4 with TRBJ1-1; TRBD1 aligns across 9 bases. V shed 2 bases, J shed 11 bases, and the junction held 10 bases outside the gene matches. The CDR3 is 14 amino acids. The germline gives CDR1 SGHNT, CDR2 YYREEE (reference sequence). CDR3 amino acids: CASSFGQGRNDAFF. In nucleotides, the CDR3 is TGTGCCAGCAGCTTCGGACAGGGGAGGAATGACGCTTTCTTT.

The chain employs TRBV2 and TRBJ2-7; D call uncertain. The CDR3 contains 12 residues. Trimming took off 1 base at V and 4 bases at J, with 5 bases between the two ends. CDR1 is SNHLY and CDR2 is FYNNEI in the germline V gene. This CDR3 reads CASSEGGYEQYF. In DNA, the CDR3 is TGTGCCAGCAGTGAAGGAGGTTACGAGCAGTACTTC.